A few counts support the clone carrying this T cell receptor beta chain. TCRdb ran MiXCR on the reads and lists one entry per CDR3 protein. The sample holds roughly 140,000 distinct CDR3 sequences, around 20% seen once. Germline V gene sequence: CDR1 DFQATT, CDR2 SNEGSKA (reference sequence). With 0 bases clipped from V and 7 bases from J, the junction kept 11 bases outside the gene matches. The CDR3 runs 16 residues. The sample is drawn from a study of T cell repertoires in cytomegalovirus infection. Specimen: PBMCs. This receptor was identified in a human donor in good health (CMV status not recorded). Some clones in this sample may be carry-over from other donors' samples. The rearrangement uses TRBV20-1 and TRBJ2-1; TRBD2 agrees at 8 bases. In nucleotides, the CDR3 is TGCAGTGCTAGAGATCAGGAGAGTAGCGGGGTAAATGAGCAGTTCTTC. Protein sequence: CSARDQESSGVNEQFF.